A single sample gave rise to the 19 T cell receptor beta chains below, sequenced in a study of shared clonotypes between healthy human individuals. The assay was immunoSEQ multiplex PCR, and TCRdb's table has in-frame clones only and misses some. The table lists about 230,000 clones, over 50% of them singletons. Sequencing was performed on memory CD4+ T cells sorted from blood. As to subset: CD45RA-negative fraction. These receptors all come from a man between 25 and 39 years old in good health.

This sequence joins TRBV9 and TRBJ2-7, with D possibly being TRBD2 (6 bases). Germline CDR1 SGDLS, CDR2 YYNGEE. The CDR3 has 16 residues. V was cut by 0 bases and J by 4 bases, with 17 bases left in between. The CDR3 sequence is CASSVGSRGNNYEQYF. Written as DNA, the CDR3 is TGTGCCAGCAGCGTAGGGTCCCGGGGGAACAATTACGAGCAGTACTTC.

The chain links TRBV10-1 to TRBJ2-3, with 7 bases matching TRBD1. Per the germline V gene, CDR1 is WNHNN and CDR2 is SYGVQD (reference sequence). V lost 6 bases, J lost 5 bases, and 8 bases stayed unmatched. The CDR3 length is 14 residues. CDR3 nucleotides: TGCGCCAGCAGCCGGGACAGCTTAGGAGATACGCAGTATTTT. This translates into CASSRDSLGDTQYF.

V gene TRBV7-2 combines with J gene TRBJ2-1, with D perhaps given as TRBD1 or TRBD2 (5 bases each). Trimming stripped 5 bases from V and 8 bases from J, with 13 bases between. The CDR3 has 13 residues. Germline V gives CDR1 SGHTA, CDR2 FQGNSA. DNA for the CDR3: TGTGCCAGCAGCCGACAGAGGGCGGATGAGCAGTTCTTC. Residues: CASSRQRADEQFF.

The V and J genes are TRBV5-1 and TRBJ2-2; no definite D call. V lost 0 bases, J lost 2 bases, and 5 bases lay in between. Germline CDR1 and CDR2: SGHRS and YFSETQ. The CDR3 has 14 residues. CDR3 sequence (DNA): TGCGCCAGCAGCTTGGAAGTTAACACCGGGGAGCTGTTTTTT. Amino acids: CASSLEVNTGELFF.

This clone has a handful of counts. This sample includes further DNA sequences coding for the same CDR3. V and J are TRBV12-5 and TRBJ2-1; TRBD2 aligns across 16 bases. This CDR3 comprises 21 residues. Per the germline V gene, CDR1 is LGHNT and CDR2 is FRNRAP. V lost 1 base and J lost 0; bases outside the gene matches: 9. CDR3 sequence: CASGLAGPGLAGGSSYNEQFF. CDR3 DNA sequence: TGTGCTAGTGGTTTGGCGGGACCGGGACTAGCGGGAGGGAGCTCCTACAATGAGCAGTTCTTC.

The chain uses TRBV5-8 and TRBJ2-3; maybe TRBD2 (5 bases). Germline assignment: CDR1 SGHTS and CDR2 YDEGEE. This CDR3 has 15 residues. Between the trimmed V and J ends, which lost 0 bases and 1 base, there was a span of 9 bases. This chain's CDR3 is CASSLGAGRTDTQYF. The CDR3 region has the DNA TGTGCCAGCAGCTTGGGCGCGGGCCGCACAGATACGCAGTATTTT. Together with reference TRBV5-8 and TRBJ2-3, the CDR3 gives the full variable domain: EAGVTQSPTHLIKTRGQQATLRCSPISGHTSVYWYQQALGLGLQFLLWYDEGEERNRGNFPPRFSGRQFPNYSSELNVNALELEDSALYLCASSLGAGRTDTQYFGPGTRLTVL.

V gene TRBV29-1 combines with J gene TRBJ2-1; tentative D call: TRBD2 (5 bases). From germline, CDR1 is SQVTM and CDR2 ANQGSEA. The CDR3 length is 10 residues. The V end was cut by 8 bases, the J end by 10 bases, with 12 bases between. The CDR3 loop reads CSPKREEQFF. The CDR3 DNA sequence: TGCAGCCCCAAGAGGGAAGAGCAGTTCTTC.

The chain recombines TRBV6-4 with TRBJ2-3; D is perhaps TRBD1 or TRBD2 (5 bases each). Germline V gene data show CDR1 as MRHNA and CDR2 as SNTAGT. Trimming left V 3 bases short and J 4 bases short, with 17 bases between. The CDR3 is made up of 16 amino acids. The CDR3 DNA sequence: TGTGCCAGCAGTGAGGCGGCGGCACGGGGCGCAGATACGCAGTATTTT. This codes for CASSEAAARGADTQYF.

This rearrangement joins TRBV18 to TRBJ2-7, with 14 bases aligning to TRBD2. V was pared by 6 bases and J by 3 bases, with 7 bases of the junction left unmatched. Germline CDR1 and CDR2: KGHSH and LQKENI. This CDR3 has 16 residues. The DNA of the CDR3 is TGTGCCAGCTCTCTCGGACTAGCGGGAGGTAGCTACGAGCAGTACTTC. Translating it yields CASSLGLAGGSYEQYF.

In this sample, this clone turned up once. V usage is TRBV7-9 and J usage is TRBJ2-1; D gene unclear. Between the trimmed V and J ends, which lost 7 bases and 8 bases, there was a span of 12 bases. Germline lookup yields CDR1 SEHNR and CDR2 FQNEAQ (reference sequence). This CDR3 region has 12 residues. CDR3 protein: CASTIQLDEQFF. As DNA, the CDR3 is TGTGCCAGCACCATACAGTTGGATGAGCAGTTCTTC.

The chain couples TRBV5-1 to TRBJ2-7; possible D gene TRBD2, 6 bases. Germline CDR1 reads SGHRS; CDR2 reads YFSETQ. Between the trimmed V and J ends, which lost 4 bases and 5 bases, there was a span of 13 bases. This CDR3 is 13 amino acids long. CDR3 coding DNA: TGCGCCAGCAGCCCTAGCGATGTCAACGAGCAGTACTTC. This codes for CASSPSDVNEQYF.

This clone has only a few counts. This chain uses TRBV27 with TRBJ2-7; D not certain. The CDR3 has 14 residues. In germline, CDR1 is MNHEY, CDR2 SMNVEV (reference sequence). Trimming left V 5 bases short and J 2 bases short, with 13 bases between. CDR3 bases: TGTGCCAGCAGTGAAGCTAGTTTCACCTACGAGCAGTACTTC. Translating it yields CASSEASFTYEQYF.

The chain couples TRBV9 to TRBJ2-3; D unresolved. The CDR3 runs 16 residues. In germline, CDR1 is SGDLS, CDR2 YYNGEE. Trimming stripped 0 bases from V and 0 bases from J, with 11 bases between. The DNA of the CDR3 is TGTGCCAGCAGCGTAGCTCATGGGATTAGCACAGATACGCAGTATTTT. It specifies CASSVAHGISTDTQYF.

The rearrangement uses TRBV6-6 and TRBJ2-6; D perhaps matches TRBD2 (5 bases). This CDR3 comprises 16 residues. Germline assignment: CDR1 MNHNY and CDR2 SVGAGI (reference sequence). Trimming cost V 2 bases and J 2 bases, with 10 bases left between them. CDR3 in amino acids: CASSYALGAGANVLTF. CDR3 coding DNA: TGTGCCAGCAGTTACGCGTTGGGAGCTGGGGCCAACGTCCTGACTTTC.

This clone was observed many times. The rearrangement uses TRBV2 and TRBJ2-1; D call uncertain. This CDR3 comprises 11 residues. Germline CDR1 is SNHLY and CDR2 is FYNNEI. V was trimmed by 6 bases and J by 5 bases, leaving 5 bases between them. The CDR3 sequence is CASRWNNEQFF. CDR3 DNA sequence: TGTGCCAGCAGGTGGAACAATGAGCAGTTCTTC.

There are a few counts of this clone. The V gene is TRBV10-3, the J gene TRBJ2-5; D not certain. This CDR3 region has 11 residues. The V end was cut by 0 bases, the J end by 5 bases, with 1 base between. Germline V gene sequence: CDR1 ENHRY, CDR2 SYGVKD. DNA for the CDR3: TGTGCCATCAGTGAGTCGGAGACCCAGTACTTC. Its translation: CAISESETQYF.

This chain joins TRBV10-3 and TRBJ1-3; no clear D. Looked up from germline, CDR1 is ENHRY and CDR2 is SYGVKD. Trimming shortened V by 3 bases and J by 2 bases, and 14 bases separated the two germline ends. The CDR3 extends over 16 amino acids. The CDR3 DNA is TGTGCCATCAGTGACCAGACTAGAGAGGCTGGAAACACCATATATTTT. It is translated as CAISDQTREAGNTIYF.

The chain links TRBV5-4 to TRBJ2-3; 8 bases agree with TRBD2. Germline V gene data show CDR1 as SGHNT and CDR2 as YYREEE (reference sequence). V shed 0 bases and J 3 bases; nucleotides not matched to a gene: 6. The CDR3 totals 16 residues. CDR3 protein: CASSLGGLAGTDTQYF. In DNA form, the CDR3 reads TGTGCCAGCAGCTTGGGAGGTCTAGCGGGTACAGATACGCAGTATTTT.

This clone showed up many times. The chain employs TRBV28 and TRBJ2-1; the D is unclear. CDR1 MDHEN and CDR2 SYDVKM come from the germline V gene. The CDR3 runs 16 residues. Trimming took 3 bases from V and 0 from J, leaving 12 bases between them. The CDR3 nucleotides read TGTGCCAGCAGTTTTTACGGGCGCAGCTCCTACAATGAGCAGTTCTTC. This sequence encodes CASSFYGRSSYNEQFF.